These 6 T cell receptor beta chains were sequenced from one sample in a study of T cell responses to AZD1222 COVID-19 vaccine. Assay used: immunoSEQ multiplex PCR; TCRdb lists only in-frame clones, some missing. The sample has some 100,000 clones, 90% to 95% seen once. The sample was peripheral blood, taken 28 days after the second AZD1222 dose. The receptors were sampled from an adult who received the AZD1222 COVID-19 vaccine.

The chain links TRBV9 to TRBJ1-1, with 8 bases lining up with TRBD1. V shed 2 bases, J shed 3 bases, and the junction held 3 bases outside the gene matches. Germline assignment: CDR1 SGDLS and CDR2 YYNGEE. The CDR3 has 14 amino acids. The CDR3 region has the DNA TGTGCCAGCAGCGTGACAGGGGTGGACACTGAAGCTTTCTTT. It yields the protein CASSVTGVDTEAFF.

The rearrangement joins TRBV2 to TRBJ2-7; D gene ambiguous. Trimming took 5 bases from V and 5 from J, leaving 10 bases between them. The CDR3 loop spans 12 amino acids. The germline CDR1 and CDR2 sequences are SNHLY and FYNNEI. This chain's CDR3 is CASSLDTDEQYF. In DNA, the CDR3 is TGTGCCAGCAGTCTAGACACCGACGAGCAGTACTTC.

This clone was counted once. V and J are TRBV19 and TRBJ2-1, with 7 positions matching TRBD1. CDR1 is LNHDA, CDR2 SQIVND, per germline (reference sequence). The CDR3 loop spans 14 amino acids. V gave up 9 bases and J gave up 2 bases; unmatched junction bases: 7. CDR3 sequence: CASKGDSAYNEQFF. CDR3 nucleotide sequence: TGTGCCAGCAAGGGGGACAGCGCCTACAATGAGCAGTTCTTC.

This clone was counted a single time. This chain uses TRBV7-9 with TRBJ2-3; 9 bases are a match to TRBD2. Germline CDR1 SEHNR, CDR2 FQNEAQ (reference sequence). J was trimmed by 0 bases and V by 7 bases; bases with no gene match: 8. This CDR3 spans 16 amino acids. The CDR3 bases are TGTGCCAGCATCCGAGCGGGGGGCGCTAGCACAGATACGCAGTATTTT. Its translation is CASIRAGGASTDTQYF.

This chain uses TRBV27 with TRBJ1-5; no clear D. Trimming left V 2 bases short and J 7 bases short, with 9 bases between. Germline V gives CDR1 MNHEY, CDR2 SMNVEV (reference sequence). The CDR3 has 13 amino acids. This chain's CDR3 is CASSLQGLQPQHF. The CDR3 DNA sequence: TGTGCCAGCAGTTTACAAGGTCTGCAGCCCCAGCATTTT.

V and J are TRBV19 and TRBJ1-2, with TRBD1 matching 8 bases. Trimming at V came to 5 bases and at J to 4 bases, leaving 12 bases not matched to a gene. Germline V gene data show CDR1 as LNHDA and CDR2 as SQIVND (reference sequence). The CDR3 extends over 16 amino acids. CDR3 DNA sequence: TGTGCCAGTAGTGGACCAGGGGGCAGGAGCCCCTATGGCTACACCTTC. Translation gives CASSGPGGRSPYGYTF.